This T cell receptor (beta chain) was found in a study of blood T cell repertoires in COVID-19. Trimming took off 0 bases at V and 5 bases at J, with 11 bases between the two ends. CDR1 SGHRS and CDR2 YFSETQ come from the germline V gene. The CDR3 is 14 amino acids. In the original processing: Researchers report that nucleated cell counts were estimated from reference gene primer amplification. The data were produced by immunoSEQ multiplex PCR, yet TCRdb's version contains in-frame clones alone and is incomplete. The V and J calls and clone size come from that table; D and trimming were worked out from the DNA. The data hold about 190,000 clones, with roughly 80% observed a single time.

The genes are TRBV5-1 and TRBJ1-1; a weak D match, TRBD1 (6 bases). Sequencing was performed on peripheral blood. The source of this sequence is a woman aged 50 to 65 with acute or convalescent COVID-19. This CDR3 reads CASSLATRGTEAFF. The CDR3 nucleotides are TGCGCCAGCAGCTTGGCAACTAGGGGGACTGAAGCTTTCTTT. Filled out from reference TRBV5-1 and TRBJ1-1, the complete variable domain reads KAGVTQTPRYLIKTRGQQVTLSCSPISGHRSVSWYQQTPGQGLQFLFEYFSETQRNKGNFPGRFSGRQFSNSRSEMNVSTLELGDSALYLCASSLATRGTEAFFGQGTRLTVV.